These T cell receptor beta chains were read from a single sample in a study of identical twins. TCRdb fed the 5' RACE reads into MiXCR, producing one record per CDR3 protein. The sample comprises 250,000 to 350,000 distinct CDR3 sequences, about 8% of which are singletons, and roughly 2% rests with the top ten. The sample also formed part of further work on yellow fever vaccine responses in identical twins.

Sample: memory (CD45RO+) T cells sorted from blood. All receptors derive from a woman under 30 in good health. Each CDR3 is given with its conserved first and last residue. Each record gives: J gene, V gene, D gene, clone size, CDR3 protein, CDR3 DNA. The D gene is left open where the match is weak. The size entry is marked missing in some rows and otherwise reads once, few, many or a size class.

j_gene: TRBJ2-3; v_gene: TRBV27; d_gene: -; abundance: -; CDR3aa: CASSLGSRGLAWIDTQYF; CDR3nt: TGTGCCAGCAGTTTAGGTAGTCGTGGTCTAGCGTGGATAGATACGCAGTATTTT
j_gene: TRBJ2-4; v_gene: TRBV11-2; d_gene: TRBD1; abundance: many; CDR3aa: CASSPTDRGNIQYF; CDR3nt: TGTGCCAGCAGCCCGACGGACAGGGGAAACATTCAGTACTTC
j_gene: TRBJ1-2; v_gene: TRBV5-4; d_gene: -; abundance: -; CDR3aa: CASSPPGTEANYGYTF; CDR3nt: TGTGCCAGCAGCCCGCCGGGGACGGAGGCTAACTATGGCTACACCTTC
j_gene: TRBJ1-2; v_gene: TRBV5-6; d_gene: TRBD1; abundance: few; CDR3aa: CASSSGQERNGYTF; CDR3nt: TGTGCCAGCAGTTCAGGACAGGAGAGAAATGGCTACACCTTC
j_gene: TRBJ1-1; v_gene: TRBV5-4; d_gene: -; abundance: -; CDR3aa: CASSLDVGNTEAFF; CDR3nt: TGTGCCAGCAGCTTGGATGTGGGGAACACTGAAGCTTTCTTT
j_gene: TRBJ2-1; v_gene: TRBV12-3/TRBV12-4; d_gene: TRBD2; abundance: -; CDR3aa: CASSLAFLAGALGEQFF; CDR3nt: TGTGCCAGCAGTTTAGCGTTCCTAGCGGGGGCTCTGGGGGAGCAGTTCTTC
j_gene: TRBJ2-1; v_gene: TRBV11-2; d_gene: TRBD1; abundance: many; CDR3aa: CASSTGTGGEQFF; CDR3nt: TGTGCCAGCAGCACCGGGACAGGGGGTGAGCAGTTCTTC
j_gene: TRBJ2-5; v_gene: TRBV11-2; d_gene: -; abundance: few; CDR3aa: CASSPDQIRGTQYF; CDR3nt: TGTGCCAGCAGCCCAGACCAGATAAGGGGAACCCAGTACTTC
j_gene: TRBJ2-1; v_gene: TRBV6-1; d_gene: -; abundance: few; CDR3aa: CASLAGFLPHSYNNEQFF; CDR3nt: TGTGCCAGCCTTGCGGGCTTTCTCCCCCACTCTTACAACAATGAGCAGTTCTTC
j_gene: TRBJ2-1; v_gene: TRBV27; d_gene: -; abundance: few; CDR3aa: CASSLWQEGYNEQFF; CDR3nt: TGTGCCAGCAGTCTCTGGCAGGAGGGATACAATGAGCAGTTCTTC
j_gene: TRBJ2-3; v_gene: TRBV9; d_gene: -; abundance: few; CDR3aa: CASSVSVGADTQYF; CDR3nt: TGTGCCAGCAGCGTAAGTGTGGGAGCAGATACGCAGTATTTT
j_gene: TRBJ1-5; v_gene: TRBV6-1; d_gene: -; abundance: -; CDR3aa: CASTVGLSQPQHF; CDR3nt: TGTGCCAGCACGGTGGGATTAAGTCAGCCCCAGCATTTT
j_gene: TRBJ2-7; v_gene: TRBV29-1; d_gene: -; abundance: -; CDR3aa: CSVRALKSEQYF; CDR3nt: TGCAGCGTTCGGGCCCTAAAATCCGAGCAGTACTTC
j_gene: TRBJ2-5; v_gene: TRBV5-4; d_gene: TRBD2; abundance: -; CDR3aa: CASSTGGPRKETQYF; CDR3nt: TGTGCCAGCAGTACGGGGGGGCCCAGAAAAGAGACCCAGTACTTC
j_gene: TRBJ2-1; v_gene: TRBV20-1; d_gene: -; abundance: many; CDR3aa: CSARDLNVPYNEQFF; CDR3nt: TGCAGTGCTAGAGATCTTAACGTCCCCTACAATGAGCAGTTCTTC
j_gene: TRBJ2-1; v_gene: TRBV2; d_gene: -; abundance: few; CDR3aa: CASRMGRGQFYNEQFF; CDR3nt: TGTGCCAGCAGAATGGGACGCGGCCAGTTCTACAATGAGCAGTTCTTC
j_gene: TRBJ1-1; v_gene: TRBV5-5; d_gene: -; abundance: many; CDR3aa: CASSLGRGPNTEAFF; CDR3nt: TGTGCCAGCAGCTTGGGCCGGGGCCCGAACACTGAAGCTTTCTTT
j_gene: TRBJ2-1; v_gene: TRBV5-6; d_gene: -; abundance: few; CDR3aa: CASSLGNSPYSYNEQFF; CDR3nt: TGTGCCAGCAGCTTGGGTAACAGCCCGTACTCCTACAATGAGCAGTTCTTC
j_gene: TRBJ2-5; v_gene: TRBV5-1; d_gene: -; abundance: many; CDR3aa: CASSLVAGIGETQYF; CDR3nt: TGCGCCAGCAGCTTGGTGGCAGGGATTGGAGAGACCCAGTACTTC
j_gene: TRBJ1-6; v_gene: TRBV3-1; d_gene: -; abundance: many; CDR3aa: CASSPQGGWGSPLHF; CDR3nt: TGTGCCAGCTCCCCGCAGGGAGGGTGGGGCTCACCCCTCCACTTT
j_gene: TRBJ2-1; v_gene: TRBV20-1; d_gene: -; abundance: few; CDR3aa: CSAKGTLGGEQFF; CDR3nt: TGCAGTGCTAAAGGGACCCTAGGCGGTGAGCAGTTCTTC
j_gene: TRBJ1-1; v_gene: TRBV29-1; d_gene: TRBD1; abundance: many; CDR3aa: CSVEGTGGTEAFF; CDR3nt: TGCAGCGTTGAAGGGACAGGGGGAACTGAAGCTTTCTTT
j_gene: TRBJ2-6; v_gene: TRBV11-3; d_gene: -; abundance: -; CDR3aa: CASSIRQLTSGANVLTF; CDR3nt: TGTGCCAGCAGCATCAGACAGCTAACCTCTGGGGCCAACGTCCTGACTTTC
j_gene: TRBJ2-7; v_gene: TRBV5-1; d_gene: -; abundance: many; CDR3aa: CASSLGGPSYEQYF; CDR3nt: TGCGCCAGCAGCTTGGGGGGGCCCTCCTACGAGCAGTACTTC
j_gene: TRBJ2-2; v_gene: TRBV5-1; d_gene: TRBD1; abundance: -; CDR3aa: CASSLGDRAPGELFF; CDR3nt: TGCGCCAGCAGCCTGGGGGACAGGGCCCCCGGGGAGCTGTTTTTT
j_gene: TRBJ2-3; v_gene: TRBV29-1; d_gene: -; abundance: many; CDR3aa: CSVEERLISQYF; CDR3nt: TGCAGCGTTGAAGAGCGGCTCATTTCGCAGTATTTT
j_gene: TRBJ2-2; v_gene: TRBV9; d_gene: TRBD2; abundance: many; CDR3aa: CASSVGGSGPPNTGELFF; CDR3nt: TGTGCCAGCAGCGTAGGGGGTAGCGGGCCGCCCAACACCGGGGAGCTGTTTTTT
j_gene: TRBJ2-2; v_gene: TRBV6-1; d_gene: TRBD1; abundance: many; CDR3aa: CASRSDRGNTGELFF; CDR3nt: TGTGCCAGCAGATCCGACAGGGGGAACACCGGGGAGCTGTTTTTT
j_gene: TRBJ2-2; v_gene: TRBV4-1; d_gene: -; abundance: few; CDR3aa: CASRLAHTGELFF; CDR3nt: TGCGCCAGCAGGCTAGCGCACACCGGGGAGCTGTTTTTT
j_gene: TRBJ1-1; v_gene: TRBV7-8; d_gene: TRBD1; abundance: -; CDR3aa: CASSFLTGAVNTEAFF; CDR3nt: TGTGCCAGCAGCTTTCTGACAGGGGCAGTGAACACTGAAGCTTTCTTT
j_gene: TRBJ1-5; v_gene: TRBV7-8; d_gene: -; abundance: many; CDR3aa: CASSSGSYSNQPQHF; CDR3nt: TGTGCCAGCAGCTCGGGATCCTATAGCAATCAGCCCCAGCATTTT
j_gene: TRBJ2-5; v_gene: TRBV3-1; d_gene: TRBD1; abundance: few; CDR3aa: CASSQDRRGQIETQYF; CDR3nt: TGTGCCAGCAGCCAAGATAGAAGGGGGCAGATAGAGACCCAGTACTTC
j_gene: TRBJ2-1; v_gene: TRBV5-5; d_gene: -; abundance: many; CDR3aa: CASSLATRGSYNEQFF; CDR3nt: TGTGCCAGCAGCTTGGCCACTAGGGGTTCCTACAATGAGCAGTTCTTC
j_gene: TRBJ2-5; v_gene: TRBV7-9; d_gene: TRBD2; abundance: many; CDR3aa: CASSLGSGNQETQYF; CDR3nt: TGTGCCAGCAGCTTAGGAAGCGGGAACCAAGAGACCCAGTACTTC
j_gene: TRBJ2-3; v_gene: TRBV11-1; d_gene: -; abundance: -; CDR3aa: CASSAWAGDTDTQYF; CDR3nt: TGTGCCAGCAGCGCTTGGGCAGGGGACACAGATACGCAGTATTTT
j_gene: TRBJ2-1; v_gene: TRBV5-5; d_gene: -; abundance: -; CDR3aa: CASSLVFRETEQFF; CDR3nt: TGTGCCAGCAGCTTGGTTTTCCGAGAGACTGAGCAGTTCTTC
j_gene: TRBJ2-1; v_gene: TRBV7-2; d_gene: -; abundance: many; CDR3aa: CASSLAGGEQFF; CDR3nt: TGTGCCAGCAGCTTAGCGGGTGGGGAGCAGTTCTTC
j_gene: TRBJ2-2; v_gene: TRBV2; d_gene: -; abundance: -; CDR3aa: CASSVEGTGELFF; CDR3nt: TGTGCCAGCAGTGTAGAGGGCACCGGGGAGCTGTTTTTT
j_gene: TRBJ2-1; v_gene: TRBV7-6; d_gene: TRBD2; abundance: many; CDR3aa: CASSPAGLAYGNEQFF; CDR3nt: TGTGCCAGCAGCCCAGCGGGACTAGCTTACGGCAATGAGCAGTTCTTC
j_gene: TRBJ2-7; v_gene: TRBV6-1; d_gene: -; abundance: few; CDR3aa: CASSEALQGYEQYF; CDR3nt: TGTGCCAGCAGTGAAGCGCTACAGGGCTACGAGCAGTACTTC
j_gene: TRBJ1-2; v_gene: TRBV12-3/TRBV12-4; d_gene: TRBD1; abundance: few; CDR3aa: CASSLDRGWGYTF; CDR3nt: TGTGCCAGCAGCCTGGACAGGGGTTGGGGCTACACCTTC
j_gene: TRBJ2-5; v_gene: TRBV28; d_gene: TRBD2; abundance: -; CDR3aa: CASSSLAGGKETQYF; CDR3nt: TGTGCCAGCAGTTCACTAGCGGGAGGAAAAGAGACCCAGTACTTC
j_gene: TRBJ2-1; v_gene: TRBV7-2; d_gene: TRBD2; abundance: few; CDR3aa: CASSPEGLAGKNEQFF; CDR3nt: TGTGCCAGCAGTCCAGAGGGTCTAGCGGGGAAGAATGAGCAGTTCTTC
j_gene: TRBJ2-3; v_gene: TRBV5-1; d_gene: -; abundance: few; CDR3aa: CASSLDQGTDTQYF; CDR3nt: TGCGCCAGCAGCTTGGATCAGGGCACAGATACGCAGTATTTT
j_gene: TRBJ2-1; v_gene: TRBV15; d_gene: TRBD1; abundance: -; CDR3aa: CATSREVMGQGYNEQFF; CDR3nt: TGTGCCACCAGCAGAGAGGTAATGGGACAGGGCTACAATGAGCAGTTCTTC
j_gene: TRBJ2-3; v_gene: TRBV6-2/TRBV6-3; d_gene: -; abundance: many; CDR3aa: CASSYSGETDTQYF; CDR3nt: TGTGCCAGCAGTTACTCCGGGGAGACAGATACGCAGTATTTT
j_gene: TRBJ2-1; v_gene: TRBV14; d_gene: -; abundance: -; CDR3aa: CASSTDITGDYNEQFF; CDR3nt: TGTGCCAGCAGCACAGATATTACGGGAGACTACAATGAGCAGTTCTTC
j_gene: TRBJ2-1; v_gene: TRBV14; d_gene: -; abundance: few; CDR3aa: CASSHWGGSLNEQFF; CDR3nt: TGTGCCAGCAGCCATTGGGGCGGGTCTCTAAATGAGCAGTTCTTC
j_gene: TRBJ2-1; v_gene: TRBV6-5; d_gene: -; abundance: -; CDR3aa: CASSLVDYSYNEQFF; CDR3nt: TGTGCCAGCAGTTTGGTGGACTACTCCTACAATGAGCAGTTCTTC
j_gene: TRBJ2-7; v_gene: TRBV14; d_gene: -; abundance: -; CDR3aa: CASSQVGGNAYEQYF; CDR3nt: TGTGCCAGCAGCCAAGTGGGGGGTAATGCCTACGAGCAGTACTTC
j_gene: TRBJ1-2; v_gene: TRBV5-1; d_gene: -; abundance: -; CDR3aa: CASSLADLDGYTF; CDR3nt: TGCGCCAGCAGCTTGGCAGATTTAGATGGCTACACCTTC
j_gene: TRBJ2-1; v_gene: TRBV7-8; d_gene: TRBD2; abundance: -; CDR3aa: CASSLFSGRGYEQFF; CDR3nt: TGTGCCAGCAGCTTATTTAGCGGGAGGGGTTATGAGCAGTTCTTC
j_gene: TRBJ2-1; v_gene: TRBV24-1; d_gene: -; abundance: -; CDR3aa: CATSDPRRNSGNEQFF; CDR3nt: TGTGCCACCAGTGATCCGAGGAGAAATAGTGGCAATGAGCAGTTCTTC